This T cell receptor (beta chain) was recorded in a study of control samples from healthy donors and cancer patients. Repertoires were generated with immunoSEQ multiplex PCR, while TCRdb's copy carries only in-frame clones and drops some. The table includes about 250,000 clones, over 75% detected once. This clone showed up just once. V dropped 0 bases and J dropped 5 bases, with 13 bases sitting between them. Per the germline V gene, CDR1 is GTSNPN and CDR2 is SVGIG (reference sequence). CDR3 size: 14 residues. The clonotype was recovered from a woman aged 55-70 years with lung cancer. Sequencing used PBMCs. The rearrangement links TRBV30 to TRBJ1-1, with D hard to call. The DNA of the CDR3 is TGTGCCTGGAGTGTGCCCAGGATCAGTACTGAAGCTTTCTTT. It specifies CAWSVPRISTEAFF.